This TCR beta chain was sequenced during a study of blood T cell repertoires in COVID-19. Study-level background: Researchers got acute and convalescent COVID-19 samples from the United States, Italy and Spain. The cDNA or gDNA used as material had been derived from T cells, B-cell-depleted T cells, or PBMCs.

V lost 3 bases and J lost 11, with 7 bases in between. The CDR3 consists of 10 residues. Per the study methods: Reference gene primer amplification yielded estimated nucleated cell counts. The method was immunoSEQ multiplex PCR; TCRdb's version includes in-frame clones alone and lacks a portion of them. D and trimming were read from the DNA, whereas the V and J calls and clone size are those reported in that table. The sample includes roughly 120,000 clones, roughly 83% seen only once; the top ten take around 5%. The chain recombines TRBV12-3 or TRBV12-4 with TRBJ1-1; D not certain. The clonotype originates from a human donor in a cohort sampled during active COVID-19. Source material: peripheral blood. The CDR3 region has the DNA TGTGCCAGCAGTTTTCCCCCGGCTTTCTTT. Residues: CASSFPPAFF.